Shown below are 4 T cell receptor beta chains from a single sample sequenced in a study of blood T cell repertoires in COVID-19. TCRdb's table, derived via immunoSEQ multiplex PCR, lists solely in-frame clones and lacks some. The sample gives more than 200,000 clones, approximately 81% of which show up once; around 4% is in the top ten. The material sequenced was peripheral blood. These receptors all come from a man aged 55 to 70 with acute or convalescent COVID-19.

The chain's CDR3 is CASSLTVQGVREAFF. CDR3 DNA: TGTGCCAGCAGCTTGACAGTACAGGGCGTTAGGGAAGCTTTCTTT. V and J are TRBV7-9 and TRBJ1-1, with D perhaps TRBD1 (6 bases). The V and J ends lost 3 bases and 8 bases respectively, with 19 bases between them. The CDR3 totals 15 residues. In germline, CDR1 is SEHNR, CDR2 FQNEAQ (reference sequence).

The CDR3 is CASSPLPGGYYEQYF. Here the CDR3 DNA reads TGTGCCAGCTCACCACTACCGGGCGGGTACTACGAGCAGTACTTC. The chain employs TRBV18 and TRBJ2-7; the D gene is possibly TRBD2 (5 bases). In germline, CDR1 is KGHSH, CDR2 LQKENI. Trimming stripped 1 base from V and 3 bases from J, with 13 bases between. There are 15 residues in the CDR3.

This clone was seen more than once but under ten times. This rearrangement joins TRBV7-8 to TRBJ2-1; the match to TRBD2 covers 9 bases. The CDR3 is 15 residues long. With V trimmed by 2 bases and J by 7 bases, 6 bases remained unmatched. The germline V gene has CDR1 SGHVS and CDR2 FQNEAQ. As DNA, the CDR3 is TGTGCCAGCAGCTTACAGGCGGGAGGGCCGAATGAGCAGTTCTTC. It encodes CASSLQAGGPNEQFF.

The V call is TRBV5-1, the J call TRBJ1-2, with 10 positions matching TRBD1. The ends lost 0 bases at V and 8 bases at J; junction bases unmatched: 13. The CDR3 length is 17 residues. In germline, CDR1 is SGHRS, CDR2 YFSETQ. Written as DNA, the CDR3 is TGCGCCAGCAGCTTGGACCCCGGGACAGGGGCGGGGAAAGGCTACACCTTC. Its protein product is CASSLDPGTGAGKGYTF.